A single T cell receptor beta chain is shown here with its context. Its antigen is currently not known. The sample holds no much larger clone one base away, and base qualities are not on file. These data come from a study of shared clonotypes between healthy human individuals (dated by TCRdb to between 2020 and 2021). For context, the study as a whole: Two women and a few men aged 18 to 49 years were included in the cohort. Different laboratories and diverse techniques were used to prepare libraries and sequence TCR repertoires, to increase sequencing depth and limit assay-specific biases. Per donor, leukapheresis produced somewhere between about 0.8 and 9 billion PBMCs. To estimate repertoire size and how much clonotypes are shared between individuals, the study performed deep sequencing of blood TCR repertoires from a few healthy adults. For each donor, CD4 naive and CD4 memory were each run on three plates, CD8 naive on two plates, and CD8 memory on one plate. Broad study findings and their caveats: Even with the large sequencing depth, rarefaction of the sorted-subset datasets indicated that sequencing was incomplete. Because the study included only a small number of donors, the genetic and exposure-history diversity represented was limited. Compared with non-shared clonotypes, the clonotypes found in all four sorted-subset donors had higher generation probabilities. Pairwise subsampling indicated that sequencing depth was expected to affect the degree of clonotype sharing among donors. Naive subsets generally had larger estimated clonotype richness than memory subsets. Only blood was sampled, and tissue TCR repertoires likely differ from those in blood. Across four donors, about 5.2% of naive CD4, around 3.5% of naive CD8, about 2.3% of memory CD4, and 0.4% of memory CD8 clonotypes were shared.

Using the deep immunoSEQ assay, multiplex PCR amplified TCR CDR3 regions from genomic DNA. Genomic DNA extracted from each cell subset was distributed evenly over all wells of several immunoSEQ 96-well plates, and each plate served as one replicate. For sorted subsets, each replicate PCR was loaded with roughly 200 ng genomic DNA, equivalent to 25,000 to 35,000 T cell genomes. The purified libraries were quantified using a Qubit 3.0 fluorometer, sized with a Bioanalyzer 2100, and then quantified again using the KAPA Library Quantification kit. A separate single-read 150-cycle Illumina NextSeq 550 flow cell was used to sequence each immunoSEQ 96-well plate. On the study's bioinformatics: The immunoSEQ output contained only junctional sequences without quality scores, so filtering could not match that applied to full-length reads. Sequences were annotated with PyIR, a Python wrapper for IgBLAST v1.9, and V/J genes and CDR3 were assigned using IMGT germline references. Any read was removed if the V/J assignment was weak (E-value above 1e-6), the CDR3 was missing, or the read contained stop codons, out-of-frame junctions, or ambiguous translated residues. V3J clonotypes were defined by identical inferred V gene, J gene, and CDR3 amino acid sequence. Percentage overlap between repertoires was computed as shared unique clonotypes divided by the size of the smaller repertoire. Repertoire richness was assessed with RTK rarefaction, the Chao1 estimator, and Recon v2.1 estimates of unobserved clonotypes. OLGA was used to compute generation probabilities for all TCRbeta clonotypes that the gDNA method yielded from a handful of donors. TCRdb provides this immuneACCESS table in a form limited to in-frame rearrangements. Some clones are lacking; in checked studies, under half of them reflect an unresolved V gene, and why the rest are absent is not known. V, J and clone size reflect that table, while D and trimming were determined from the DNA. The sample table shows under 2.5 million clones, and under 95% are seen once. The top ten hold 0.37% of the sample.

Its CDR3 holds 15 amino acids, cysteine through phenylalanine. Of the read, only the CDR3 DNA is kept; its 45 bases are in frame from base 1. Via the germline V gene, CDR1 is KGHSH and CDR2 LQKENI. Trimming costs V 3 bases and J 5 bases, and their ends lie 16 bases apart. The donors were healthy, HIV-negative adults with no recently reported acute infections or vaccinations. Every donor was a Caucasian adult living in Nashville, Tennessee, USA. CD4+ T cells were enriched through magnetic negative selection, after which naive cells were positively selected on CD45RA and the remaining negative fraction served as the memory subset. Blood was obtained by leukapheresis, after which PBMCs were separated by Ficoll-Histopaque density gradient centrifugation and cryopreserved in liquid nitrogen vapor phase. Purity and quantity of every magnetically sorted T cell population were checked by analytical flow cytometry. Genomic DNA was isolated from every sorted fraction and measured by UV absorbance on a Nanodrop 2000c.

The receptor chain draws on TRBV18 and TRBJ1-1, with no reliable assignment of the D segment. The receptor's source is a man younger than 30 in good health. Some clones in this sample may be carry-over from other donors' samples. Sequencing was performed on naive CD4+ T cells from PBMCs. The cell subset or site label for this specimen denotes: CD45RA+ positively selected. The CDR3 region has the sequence CASSPQSGERTEAFF. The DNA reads TGTGCCAGCTCACCCCAGAGTGGCGAGAGGACTGAAGCTTTCTTT. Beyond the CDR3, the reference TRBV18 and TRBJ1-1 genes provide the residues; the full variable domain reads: NAGVMQNPRHLVRRRGQEARLRCSPMKGHSHVYWYRQLPEEGLKFMVYLQKENIIDESGMPKERFSAEFPKEGPSILRIQQVVRGDSAAYFCASSPQSGERTEAFFGQGTRLTVV.